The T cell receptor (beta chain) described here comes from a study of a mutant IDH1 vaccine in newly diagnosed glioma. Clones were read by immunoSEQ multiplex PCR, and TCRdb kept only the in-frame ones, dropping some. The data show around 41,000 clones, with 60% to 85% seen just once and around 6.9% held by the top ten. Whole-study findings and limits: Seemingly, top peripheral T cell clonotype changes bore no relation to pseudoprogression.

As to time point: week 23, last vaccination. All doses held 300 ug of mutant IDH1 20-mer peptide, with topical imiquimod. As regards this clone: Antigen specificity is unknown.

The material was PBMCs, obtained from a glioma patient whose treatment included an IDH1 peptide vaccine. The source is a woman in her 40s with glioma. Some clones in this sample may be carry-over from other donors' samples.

In DNA form, the CDR3 reads TGTGCCAGCAGTTACTCAGAAGGGGGCGAAGGTTCACCCCTCCACTTT. It is translated as CASSYSEGGEGSPLHF. The chain uses TRBV6-5 and TRBJ1-6; 7 positions agree with TRBD1. The germline V gene has CDR1 MNHEY and CDR2 SVGAGI. The CDR3 contains 16 residues. The V and J ends lost 0 bases and 9 bases, in that order; junction bases with no gene match: 8.